A selection of T cell receptor beta chains follows, all from one sample in a study of CD8 T cells in ankylosing spondylitis. TCRdb processed the 5' RACE reads anew with MiXCR; each CDR3 protein has one entry. There are 230,000 or so distinct CDR3 sequences in the sample; over 15% occur only once, and about a third lies in the top ten. The sequenced sample was blood, either unsorted or a sorted T cell fraction (not recorded which). These receptors were obtained from a male donor with ankylosing spondylitis or in good health (not recorded which). CDR3s include the opening cysteine and the closing phenylalanine or tryptophan. D genes are given only for firm matches. Size values are once, few and many counts, or a class for expanded clones, and some rows have none.

>NA|TRBJ1-2|NA|TRBV6-5
TGTGCCAGCAGTTACAACTCACTACCCTATGGCTACACCTTC
CASSYNSLPYGYTF
>NA|TRBJ2-7|TRBD1|TRBV2
TGTGCCAGCAGCGGGACAGGCCGCTCTGACGAGCAGTACTTC
CASSGTGRSDEQYF
>many|TRBJ2-2|TRBD2|TRBV5-1
TGCGCCAGCAGCCCTAGGGGACTAGAGTACACCGGGGAGCTGTTTTTT
CASSPRGLEYTGELFF
>many|TRBJ2-3|TRBD2|TRBV5-5
TGTGCCAGCAGCTCAGAAGGACTAGCGGACACAGATACGCAGTATTTT
CASSSEGLADTDTQYF
>few|TRBJ2-2|NA|TRBV4-1
TGCGCCAGCAGCCAAGATACCTCCTTCACCGGGGAGCTGTTTTTT
CASSQDTSFTGELFF
>NA|TRBJ2-1|TRBD2|TRBV29-1
TGCAGCGTTGGTGCCTCCCAGGAGCGGGAGTGGCACAATGAGCAGTTCTTC
CSVGASQEREWHNEQFF
>NA|TRBJ2-5|NA|TRBV5-1
TGCGCCAGCAGCTTTGAGGGTACAGTGGAGACCCAGTACTTC
CASSFEGTVETQYF
>few|TRBJ2-2|TRBD2|TRBV4-2
TGTGCCAGCAGCCCCTTCGGGACTAGCGGGAGGGCGAACACCGGGGAGCTGTTTTTT
CASSPFGTSGRANTGELFF
>NA|TRBJ2-4|TRBD1|TRBV5-1
TGCGCCAGCAGCCCGGAAGGACAGGGCCCCAGGGACATTCAGTACTTC
CASSPEGQGPRDIQYF
>NA|TRBJ2-2|NA|TRBV2
TGTGCCAGCAGTGACCCCCAGACTAATTCGAACACCGGGGAGCTGTTTTTT
CASSDPQTNSNTGELFF
>NA|TRBJ2-7|TRBD1|TRBV12-3/TRBV12-4
TGTGCCACCCGGACAGGGTACGGCGAGCAGTACTTC
CATRTGYGEQYF
>NA|TRBJ2-7|NA|TRBV7-9
TGTGCCAGCAGCTTAGTGGGGGCTAGCGGTCGCGAGCAGTACTTC
CASSLVGASGREQYF
>few|TRBJ2-7|NA|TRBV12-3/TRBV12-4
TGTGCCAGCAGCCCACCAGGGACCCTCTCCTACGAGCAGTACTTC
CASSPPGTLSYEQYF
>NA|TRBJ2-7|NA|TRBV10-3
TGTGCCATCAGTGAGGGTCACGCGCCCTACGAGCAGTACTTC
CAISEGHAPYEQYF
>NA|TRBJ2-2|TRBD2|TRBV29-1
TGCAGCGTTGTCGCGCCAGCGGGACTGTTTTTT
CSVVAPAGLFF
>NA|TRBJ2-7|NA|TRBV28
TGTGCCAGCAGTTTCGGGGTCAGCACCTACGAGCAGTACTTC
CASSFGVSTYEQYF
>few|TRBJ2-1|NA|TRBV2
TGTGCCAGCAGAAATTTCGGGACTTTCAACAATGAGCAGTTCTTC
CASRNFGTFNNEQFF
>NA|TRBJ2-1|NA|TRBV4-1
TGCGCCAGCAGCCCCCTCGAGGAACAATACAATGAGCAGTTCTTC
CASSPLEEQYNEQFF
>few|TRBJ2-1|NA|TRBV4-1
TGCGCCAGCAGCCAAGTGACTAATTCCTACAATGAGCAGTTCTTC
CASSQVTNSYNEQFF
>NA|TRBJ2-6|TRBD2|TRBV5-1
TGCGCCAGCAGCTTGGAATTAGCGGGCGTCTCTGGGGCCAACGTCCTGACTTTC
CASSLELAGVSGANVLTF
>many|TRBJ2-7|NA|TRBV27
TGTGCCAGCAGTTTAGCGGCGTTCGGCTCCTACGAGCAGTACTTC
CASSLAAFGSYEQYF
>NA|TRBJ2-5|NA|TRBV27
TGTGCCAGCGCGGGCGCTCCAAGGAGAGAGACCCAGTACTTC
CASAGAPRRETQYF
>few|TRBJ2-7|NA|TRBV7-9
TGTGCCAGCAGCTTAGCGGGACGTTACGAGCAGTACTTC
CASSLAGRYEQYF
>NA|TRBJ2-5|TRBD2|TRBV12-3/TRBV12-4
TGTGCCAGCAGTGCCGGGACTAGCGGACAAGAGACCCAGTACTTC
CASSAGTSGQETQYF
>few|TRBJ1-2|NA|TRBV9
TGTGCCAGCAACCCGACAGGCAAATATGGCTACACCTTC
CASNPTGKYGYTF
>NA|TRBJ2-2|TRBD1|TRBV6-5
TGTGCCGGCAGTTGGACAGGGACCGGGGAGCTGTTTTTT
CAGSWTGTGELFF
>NA|TRBJ2-3|TRBD2|TRBV20-1
TGCAGTGCTTTCCAACTAGCGGATAGCACAGATACGCAGTATTTT
CSAFQLADSTDTQYF
>NA|TRBJ2-1|NA|TRBV20-1
TGCAGTGCTAGGGACATTTACAATGAGCAGTTCTTC
CSARDIYNEQFF
>NA|TRBJ1-6|NA|TRBV5-5
TGTGCCAGCAGCTTGGATGCGGGGGGCGGCTCACCCCTCCACTTT
CASSLDAGGGSPLHF
>NA|TRBJ2-7|NA|TRBV13
TGTGCCAGCAGCTTAAGAGTTGTGGACGAGCAGTACTTC
CASSLRVVDEQYF
>once|TRBJ2-2|NA|TRBV11-2
TGTGCCAGCACCCCGGCGTCATACGTCACCGGGGAGCTGTTTTTT
CASTPASYVTGELFF
>NA|TRBJ2-7|NA|TRBV27
TGTGCCAGCAGTTTTGGGCAGAACTACGAGCAGTACTTC
CASSFGQNYEQYF
>many|TRBJ2-7|NA|TRBV12-3/TRBV12-4
TGTGCCAGCAGTTCCGGGGCCGGCTACGAGCAGTACTTC
CASSSGAGYEQYF
>NA|TRBJ2-5|NA|TRBV2
TGTGCCAGCAGTGAGGCCGGGACAACACCACAAGAGACCCAGTACTTC
CASSEAGTTPQETQYF
>few|TRBJ2-1|NA|TRBV5-6
TGTGCCAGCAGCTCCGACTATGAGCAGTTCTTC
CASSSDYEQFF
>NA|TRBJ2-7|NA|TRBV6-5
TGTGCCAGCAGTTACTCGGAGACGAACGAGCAGTACTTC
CASSYSETNEQYF
>few|TRBJ2-3|NA|TRBV7-3
TGTGCCAGCAGCTTAGGTAGCGGAAGCACAGATACGCAGTATTTT
CASSLGSGSTDTQYF
>NA|TRBJ2-3|TRBD1|TRBV29-1
TGCAGCGTTATGACAGGGGCCATCACAGATACGCAGTATTTT
CSVMTGAITDTQYF
>NA|TRBJ2-1|NA|TRBV4-3
TGCGCCAGCAGCCAAGATACGGGATACAATGAGCAGTTCTTC
CASSQDTGYNEQFF
>few|TRBJ1-1|NA|TRBV19
TGTGCCAGTAGGGCGGGGTTGACTGAAGCTTTCTTT
CASRAGLTEAFF
>few|TRBJ2-2|NA|TRBV27
TGTGCCAGCATGACTCGGGGAGGGGAGCTGTTTTTT
CASMTRGGELFF
>NA|TRBJ2-1|NA|TRBV5-1
TGCGCCAGCAGCCAAGTGGACAGCAATGAGCAGTTCTTC
CASSQVDSNEQFF
>many|TRBJ2-7|TRBD1|TRBV27
TGTGCCAGCAGTACCGGGACAGGGGGCAACGAGCAGTACTTC
CASSTGTGGNEQYF
>NA|TRBJ2-1|TRBD2|TRBV12-3/TRBV12-4
TGTGCCAGCACCCTAGGCCAGCGGGAGGATTGGGAGCAGTTCTTC
CASTLGQREDWEQFF
>once|TRBJ1-4|NA|TRBV4-1
TGCGCCAGCAGCCATAGACAGGCCGATAATGAAAAACTGTTTTTT
CASSHRQADNEKLFF
>few|TRBJ2-3|NA|TRBV21-1
TGTGCCAGCAGCAAACCTAGGGGTACGCAGTATTTT
CASSKPRGTQYF
>NA|TRBJ2-1|NA|TRBV4-3
TGCGCCAGCAGCCAACGTCCGCAAAATGAGCAGTTCTTC
CASSQRPQNEQFF
>many|TRBJ2-7|NA|TRBV9
TGTGCCAGCAGCGCAGACGACGGTACGGGAACAACCTACGAGCAGTACTTC
CASSADDGTGTTYEQYF
>NA|TRBJ2-1|TRBD1|TRBV4-1
TGCGCCAGCAGCCACTCGGGACAGGGAGCCGATGAGCAGTTCTTC
CASSHSGQGADEQFF
>NA|TRBJ1-1|NA|TRBV29-1
TGCAGCGTACCCGGGGGCGCTGAAGCTTTCTTT
CSVPGGAEAFF
>NA|TRBJ2-5|NA|TRBV20-1
TGCAGTGCTACCACAGCAAACGAGGGAGAGACCCAGTACTTC
CSATTANEGETQYF
>NA|TRBJ2-1|NA|TRBV15
TGTGCCACCAGTGGAGTCCAGTACAATGAGCAGTTCTTC
CATSGVQYNEQFF
>few|TRBJ2-1|TRBD2|TRBV11-3
TGTGCCAGCAGCTTAGATTTGGGGGGTGCGGGAGTAGCTGAGCAGTTCTTC
CASSLDLGGAGVAEQFF
>many|TRBJ2-2|NA|TRBV5-1
TGCGCCAGCAGCTTGACAGGGACCGGGGAGCTGTTTTTT
CASSLTGTGELFF
>few|TRBJ2-5|NA|TRBV14
TGTGCCAGCAGCCGAGGGATGGCAGAGACCCAGTACTTC
CASSRGMAETQYF
>NA|TRBJ2-3|TRBD2|TRBV4-1
TGCGCCAGCAGCCAATCCGGACTAGCGGGACTACTCACAGATACGCAGTATTTT
CASSQSGLAGLLTDTQYF
>NA|TRBJ1-1|NA|TRBV28
TGTGCCAGCAGTTTAGTGGGGGCTGTTGAAGCTTTCTTT
CASSLVGAVEAFF
>many|TRBJ2-7|TRBD1|TRBV5-1
TGCGCCAGCCACACAGGGGGCGGCTACGAGCAGTACTTC
CASHTGGGYEQYF
>NA|TRBJ2-7|NA|TRBV5-1
TGCGCCAGCAGCTTGGACAGGAACTTGGTAAATTCCTACGAGCAGTACTTC
CASSLDRNLVNSYEQYF
>NA|TRBJ2-3|TRBD2|TRBV27
TGTGCCAGCAGTATTGGGACTAGCGGGAGCCGGGATACGCAGTATTTT
CASSIGTSGSRDTQYF